Given below is one T cell receptor (beta chain) in context. The PCR contained 60 Vbeta and 13 Jbeta primers. Sequencing used immunoSEQ multiplex PCR; TCRdb keeps in-frame clones, though not all of them. The top ten clones hold approximately 3% of a sample with 50,000 or so clones, under 90% of them seen once. V lost 0 bases, J lost 8 bases, and 12 bases stayed unmatched. CDR1 and CDR2 (germline): WSHSY, SAAADI. The CDR3 is 16 amino acids. These data come from a study of cytomegalovirus exposure and HLA in healthy donors. This sequence originates from a woman between 18 and 30 years old in good health and CMV-seronegative. The chain is built from TRBV10-2 and TRBJ1-2, with 7 bases aligning to TRBD1. The sample was PBMCs. The DNA of the CDR3 is TGCGCCAGCAGTGAGTCGATATTTCTCCAGGGGGGAGGCTACACCTTC. This sequence encodes CASSESIFLQGGGYTF.